These 9 T cell receptor beta chains were sequenced from one sample in a study of blood T cell repertoires in COVID-19. TCRdb keeps only in-frame clones here, not all; method: immunoSEQ multiplex PCR. The sample lists 250,000 to 300,000 clones; more than 75% were seen once. The sample comprised PBMCs or T cells enriched from blood (not recorded which). The receptors shown here come from a woman in her sixties in a cohort exposed to, infected with or recovered from COVID-19 (not recorded which).

This clone was detected many times. The V gene is TRBV2, the J gene TRBJ1-2; 10 bases are a match to TRBD1. Germline CDR1 is SNHLY and CDR2 is FYNNEI. The CDR3 extends over 14 amino acids. The V segment lost 2 bases and the J segment 8 bases; nucleotides outside the gene matches: 5. The CDR3 coding sequence is TGTGCCAGCAGTGAATCCGGGACAGGGGTAGGCTACACCTTC. Its translation is CASSESGTGVGYTF.

V and J are TRBV30 and TRBJ2-5; 8 nucleotides line up with TRBD1. With V trimmed by 0 bases and J by 10 bases, 10 bases remained unmatched. This CDR3 contains 14 residues. Germline values: CDR1 GTSNPN, CDR2 SVGIG (reference sequence). CDR3 residues: CAWSVGQGRVGQYF. The DNA for the CDR3 is TGTGCCTGGAGTGTAGGACAGGGAAGAGTTGGCCAGTACTTC.

The chain joins TRBV10-1 to TRBJ2-5, with D maybe TRBD1 (6 bases). The CDR3 runs to 14 residues. Trimming pared 4 bases from V and 2 bases from J, leaving 11 bases between. Germline CDR1 and CDR2: WNHNN and SYGVQD (reference sequence). CDR3 in DNA: TGCGCCAGCAGTGTAGGGGGAGAACAAGAGACCCAGTACTTC. Its translation: CASSVGGEQETQYF.

The chain carries TRBV9 and TRBJ2-7; 11 bases map to TRBD1. This CDR3 is built from 15 residues. From germline, CDR1 is SGDLS and CDR2 YYNGEE. With V trimmed by 4 bases and J by 4 bases, 7 bases remained unmatched. CDR3 residues: CASSTQGQGAYEQYF. For the CDR3, the DNA is TGTGCCAGCAGCACCCAAGGACAGGGGGCGTACGAGCAGTACTTC.

The chain links TRBV7-9 to TRBJ1-1; 8 bases are shared with TRBD1. This CDR3 contains 14 residues. V lost 4 bases to trimming and J lost 5 bases; unmatched junction nucleotides: 6. The V gene's germline CDR1 is SEHNR and CDR2 FQNEAQ (reference sequence). CDR3 in amino acids: CASSYTGGWTEAFF. DNA for the CDR3: TGTGCCAGCAGCTATACAGGGGGATGGACTGAAGCTTTCTTT. Combining the CDR3 with reference TRBV7-9 and TRBJ1-1 gives the whole variable domain DTGVSQNPRHKITKRGQNVTFRCDPISEHNRLYWYRQTLGQGPEFLTYFQNEAQLEKSRLLSDRFSAERPKGSFSTLEIQRTEQGDSAMYLCASSYTGGWTEAFFGQGTRLTVV.

To note about this clone: Other nucleotide sequences from this sample produce the same CDR3. V gene TRBV3-1 (or the pseudogene TRBV3-2) combines with J gene TRBJ2-7, with 11 bases aligning to TRBD2. J was trimmed by 6 bases and V by 1 base; bases with no gene match: 2. The CDR3 is 14 residues long. The germline CDR1 and CDR2 sequences are LGHDT and YNNKEL (reference sequence). The CDR3, as DNA: TGTGCCAGCAGCCAAGGACTAGCGGGATTCGAGCAGTACTTC. Translating gives CASSQGLAGFEQYF.

The CDR3 sequence is CASSLRQGDSGANVLTF. The DNA of the CDR3 is TGTGCCAGCAGCTTAAGGCAGGGGGACTCTGGGGCCAACGTCCTGACTTTC. The chain recombines TRBV7-3 with TRBJ2-6; TRBD1 aligns across 7 bases. This CDR3 contains 17 residues. V was clipped by 1 base and J by 0 bases; unmatched bases: 3. Germline CDR1 reads SGHTA; CDR2 reads FQGTGA. Combining the CDR3 with reference TRBV7-3 and TRBJ2-6 gives the whole variable domain GAGVSQTPSNKVTEKGKYVELRCDPISGHTALYWYRQSLGQGPEFLIYFQGTGAADDSGLPNDRFFAVRPEGSVSTLKIQRTERGDSAVYLCASSLRQGDSGANVLTFGAGSRLTVL.

This clone was seen once. The chain uses TRBV11-2 and TRBJ1-4; D possibly corresponds to TRBD1 (6 bases). The CDR3 has 15 residues. V gave up 1 base and J gave up 4 bases, with 10 bases separating them. CDR1 is SGHAT and CDR2 is FQNNGV in the germline V gene. DNA of the CDR3: TGTGCCAGCAGCTTAGGTCGAGGGGGTAATGAAAAACTGTTTTTT. It translates to CASSLGRGGNEKLFF.

The genes are TRBV4-3 and TRBJ2-1, with D perhaps TRBD2 (5 bases). Germline V CDR1 and CDR2: LGHNA, YSLEER. This CDR3 has 17 amino acids. Trimming removed 2 bases from V and 9 bases from J, with 23 bases in between. The CDR3 region is CASSQRKGLADLVEQFF. The CDR3 DNA follows: TGCGCCAGCAGCCAACGCAAGGGCCTAGCAGATTTGGTTGAGCAGTTCTTC.